In its sample, the clone carrying this T cell receptor beta chain was seen a few times. Individual cDNA molecules were tagged with unique molecular identifiers. TCRdb independently ran MiXCR on the 5' RACE reads; one entry per CDR3 protein. The table shows some 56,000 distinct CDR3 sequences, with about 10% occurring only once. The data are from a study of early T cells in non-severe SARS-CoV-2 infection. For the study at large: Sequencing was performed on bulk RNA from unsorted whole blood, leaving chains unpaired.

V was cut by 4 bases and J by 5 bases, with 15 bases left in between. The CDR3 covers 15 residues. Germline V gene sequence: CDR1 LNHNV, CDR2 YYDKDF (reference sequence). The sequencing sample was made of whole blood. This chain links TRBV15 with TRBJ2-1; D is unresolved. This receptor was taken from an adult who was a healthcare worker with PCR-confirmed SARS-CoV-2 infection or an uninfected control (not recorded which). The CDR3 DNA reads TGTGCCACCAGCATTCTGGGAAGGTTGGACAATGAGCAGTTCTTC. Amino acids: CATSILGRLDNEQFF.